This TCR beta chain was found in a study of shared clonotypes between healthy human individuals. Study-level points and caveats: Clonotypes not shared had lower generation probabilities than those common to all four donors. With few donors, the genetic and exposure-history diversity represented was limited. On the whole, naive subsets had larger estimated richness than memory subsets had.

On this clone itself: No antigen is known for it.

Study processing details: Filtering was not the same, since immunoSEQ gave junction-only sequences without quality scores. Libraries were prepared by immunoSEQ multiplex PCR; TCRdb keeps only in-frame clonotypes and omits some of them. Clone size and the V and J calls come from that table; the DNA yielded D and trimming. Altogether 2 million or so clones are present, roughly 95% being singletons, with the ten largest covering 0.1% to 0.15%. The origin of this receptor is a man aged 18-30 years in good health. Sequences were obtained from naive CD4+ T cells sorted from blood. The subset is: CD45RA+ positively selected.

The CDR3 DNA follows: TGTGCCTGGAGTCAGCGGGGGGGCACCGAGCAGTACTTC. Its translation: CAWSQRGGTEQYF. This rearrangement joins TRBV30 to TRBJ2-7, with 10 positions matching TRBD2. This CDR3 contains 13 residues. J was trimmed by 6 bases and V by 2 bases; bases with no gene match: 4. The V gene's germline CDR1 is GTSNPN and CDR2 SVGIG (reference sequence).